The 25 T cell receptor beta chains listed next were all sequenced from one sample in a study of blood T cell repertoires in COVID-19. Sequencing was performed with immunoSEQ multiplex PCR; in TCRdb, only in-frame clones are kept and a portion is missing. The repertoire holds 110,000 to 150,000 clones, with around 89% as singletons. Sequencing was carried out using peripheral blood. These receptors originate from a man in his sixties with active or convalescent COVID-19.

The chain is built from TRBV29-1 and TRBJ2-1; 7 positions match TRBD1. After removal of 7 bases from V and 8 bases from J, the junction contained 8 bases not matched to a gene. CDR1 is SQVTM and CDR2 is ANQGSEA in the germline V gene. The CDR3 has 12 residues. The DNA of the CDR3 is TGCAGCGCGGCAGGGGGTAAAGATGAGCAGTTCTTC. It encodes CSAAGGKDEQFF.

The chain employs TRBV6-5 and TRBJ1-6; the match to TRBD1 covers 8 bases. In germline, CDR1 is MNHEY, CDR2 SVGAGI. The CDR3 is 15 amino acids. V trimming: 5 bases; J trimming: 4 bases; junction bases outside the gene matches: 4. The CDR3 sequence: CASSKGQAYNSPLHF. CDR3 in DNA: TGTGCCAGCAGTAAGGGACAGGCTTATAATTCACCCCTCCACTTT.

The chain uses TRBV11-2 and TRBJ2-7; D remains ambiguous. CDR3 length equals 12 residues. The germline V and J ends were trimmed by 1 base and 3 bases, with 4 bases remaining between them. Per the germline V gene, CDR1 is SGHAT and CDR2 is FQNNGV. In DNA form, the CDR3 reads TGTGCCAGCAGCTTAGCAGACTACGAGCAGTACTTC. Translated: CASSLADYEQYF.

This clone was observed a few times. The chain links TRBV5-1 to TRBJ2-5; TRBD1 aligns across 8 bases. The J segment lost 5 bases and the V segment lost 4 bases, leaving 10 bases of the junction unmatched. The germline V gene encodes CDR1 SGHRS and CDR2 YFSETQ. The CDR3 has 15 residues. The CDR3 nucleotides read TGCGCCAGCAGCCTCCCGGGACAGGCACGGGAGACCCAGTACTTC. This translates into CASSLPGQARETQYF. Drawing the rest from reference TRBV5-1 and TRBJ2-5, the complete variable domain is KAGVTQTPRYLIKTRGQQVTLSCSPISGHRSVSWYQQTPGQGLQFLFEYFSETQRNKGNFPGRFSGRQFSNSRSEMNVSTLELGDSALYLCASSLPGQARETQYFGPGTRLLVL.

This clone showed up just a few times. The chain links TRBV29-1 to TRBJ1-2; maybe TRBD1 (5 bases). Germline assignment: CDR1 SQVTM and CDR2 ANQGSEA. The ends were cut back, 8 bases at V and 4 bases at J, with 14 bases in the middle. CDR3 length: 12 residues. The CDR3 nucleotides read TGCAGCTCCTCTGACGGGGGCTATGGCTACACCTTC. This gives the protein CSSSDGGYGYTF.

The CDR3 region has the DNA TGTGCCAGCAGCCAGGGACAGTCCGGAAACACCATATATTTT. Protein sequence: CASSQGQSGNTIYF. The chain has TRBV11-2 and TRBJ1-3, with TRBD1 matching 7 bases. The germline V gene encodes CDR1 SGHAT and CDR2 FQNNGV. The CDR3 is 14 amino acids. J was trimmed by 4 bases and V by 5 bases; bases with no gene match: 5.

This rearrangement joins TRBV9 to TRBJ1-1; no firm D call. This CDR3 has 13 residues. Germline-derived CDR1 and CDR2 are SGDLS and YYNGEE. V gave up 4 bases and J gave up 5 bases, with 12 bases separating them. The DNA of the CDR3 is TGTGCCAGCAGCCGAGACATTACTACTGAAGCTTTCTTT. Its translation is CASSRDITTEAFF.

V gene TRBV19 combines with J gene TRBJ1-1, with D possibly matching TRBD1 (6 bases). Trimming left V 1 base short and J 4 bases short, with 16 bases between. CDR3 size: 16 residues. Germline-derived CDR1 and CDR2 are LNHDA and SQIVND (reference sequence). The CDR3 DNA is TGTGCCAGTAGTATAGTTGAATACCGGGGGGCCACTGAAGCTTTCTTT. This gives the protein CASSIVEYRGATEAFF.

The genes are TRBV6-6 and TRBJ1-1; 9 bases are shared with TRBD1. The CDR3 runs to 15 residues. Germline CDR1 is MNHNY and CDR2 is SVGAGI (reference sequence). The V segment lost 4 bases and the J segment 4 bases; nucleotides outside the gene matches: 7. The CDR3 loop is CASSSTGTGSTEAFF. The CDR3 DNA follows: TGTGCCAGCAGTTCCACCGGGACAGGGTCCACTGAAGCTTTCTTT.

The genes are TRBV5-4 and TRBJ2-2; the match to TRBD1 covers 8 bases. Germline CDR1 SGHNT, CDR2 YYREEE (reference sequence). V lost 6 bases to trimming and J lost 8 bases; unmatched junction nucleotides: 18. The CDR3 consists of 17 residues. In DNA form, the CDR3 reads TGTGCCAGCACCCTCGGGGCCAGGGGGCCCCTAGGTGGGGAGCTGTTTTTT. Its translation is CASTLGARGPLGGELFF. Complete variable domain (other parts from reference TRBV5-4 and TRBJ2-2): ETGVTQSPTHLIKTRGQQVTLRCSSQSGHNTVSWYQQALGQGPQFIFQYYREEENGRGNFPPRFSGLQFPNYSSELNVNALELDDSALYLCASTLGARGPLGGELFFGEGSRLTVL.

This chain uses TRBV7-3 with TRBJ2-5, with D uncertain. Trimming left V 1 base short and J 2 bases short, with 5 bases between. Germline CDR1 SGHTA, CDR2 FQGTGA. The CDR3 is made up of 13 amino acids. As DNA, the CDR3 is TGTGCCAGCAGCTTAATCCTTCAAGAGACCCAGTACTTC. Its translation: CASSLILQETQYF.

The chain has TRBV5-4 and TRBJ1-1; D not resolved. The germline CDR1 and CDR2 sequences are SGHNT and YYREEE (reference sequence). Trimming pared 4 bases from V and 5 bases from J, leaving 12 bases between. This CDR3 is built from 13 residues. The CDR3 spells CASSPQSLTEAFF. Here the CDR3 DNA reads TGTGCCAGCAGCCCCCAATCACTTACTGAAGCTTTCTTT. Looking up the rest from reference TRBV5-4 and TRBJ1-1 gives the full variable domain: ETGVTQSPTHLIKTRGQQVTLRCSSQSGHNTVSWYQQALGQGPQFIFQYYREEENGRGNFPPRFSGLQFPNYSSELNVNALELDDSALYLCASSPQSLTEAFFGQGTRLTVV.

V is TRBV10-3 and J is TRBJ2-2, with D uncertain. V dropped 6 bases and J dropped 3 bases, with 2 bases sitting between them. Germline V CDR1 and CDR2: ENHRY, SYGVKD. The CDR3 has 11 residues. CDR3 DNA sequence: TGTGCCATCAGCGACACCGGGGAGCTGTTTTTT. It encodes CAISDTGELFF.

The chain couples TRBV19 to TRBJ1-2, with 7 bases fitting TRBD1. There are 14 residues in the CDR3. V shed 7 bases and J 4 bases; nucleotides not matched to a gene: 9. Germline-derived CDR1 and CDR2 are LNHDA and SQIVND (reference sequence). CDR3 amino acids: CASTRQGRLYGYTF. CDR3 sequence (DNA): TGTGCCAGTACCCGACAGGGAAGGCTCTATGGCTACACCTTC. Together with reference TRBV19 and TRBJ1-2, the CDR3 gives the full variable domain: DGGITQSPKYLFRKEGQNVTLSCEQNLNHDAMYWYRQDPGQGLRLIYYSQIVNDFQKGDIAEGYSVSREKKESFPLTVTSAQKNPTAFYLCASTRQGRLYGYTFGSGTRLTVV.

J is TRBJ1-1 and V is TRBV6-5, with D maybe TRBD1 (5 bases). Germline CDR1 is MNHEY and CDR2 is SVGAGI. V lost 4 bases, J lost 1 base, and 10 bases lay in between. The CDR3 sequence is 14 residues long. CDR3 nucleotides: TGTGCCAGCAGTTCCGGGACTGGGAACACTGAAGCTTTCTTT. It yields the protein CASSSGTGNTEAFF.

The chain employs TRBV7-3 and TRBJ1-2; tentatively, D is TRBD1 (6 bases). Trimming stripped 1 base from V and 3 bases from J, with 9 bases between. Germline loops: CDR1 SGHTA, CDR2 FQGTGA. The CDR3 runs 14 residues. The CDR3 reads CASSLNAGDYGYTF. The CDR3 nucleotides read TGTGCCAGCAGCTTAAATGCAGGGGACTATGGCTACACCTTC.

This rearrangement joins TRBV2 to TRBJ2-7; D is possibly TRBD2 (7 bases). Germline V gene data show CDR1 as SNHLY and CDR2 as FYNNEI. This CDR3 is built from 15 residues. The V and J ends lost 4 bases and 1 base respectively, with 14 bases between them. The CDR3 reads CASSAEGGPSYEQYF. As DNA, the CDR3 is TGTGCCAGCAGTGCAGAGGGGGGGCCTTCCTACGAGCAGTACTTC.

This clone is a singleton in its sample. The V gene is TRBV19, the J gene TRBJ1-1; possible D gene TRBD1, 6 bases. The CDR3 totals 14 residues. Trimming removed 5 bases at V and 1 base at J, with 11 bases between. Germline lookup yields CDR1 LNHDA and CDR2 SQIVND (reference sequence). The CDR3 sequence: CASSFQTGNTEAFF. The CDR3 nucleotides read TGTGCCAGTAGTTTCCAGACAGGGAACACTGAAGCTTTCTTT.

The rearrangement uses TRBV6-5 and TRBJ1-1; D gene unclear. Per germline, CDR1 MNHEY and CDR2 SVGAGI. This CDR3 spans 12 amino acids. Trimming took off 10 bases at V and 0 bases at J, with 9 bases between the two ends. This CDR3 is CAIRSMNTEAFF. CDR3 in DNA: TGTGCCATTAGGAGCATGAACACTGAAGCTTTCTTT.

The CDR3 spells CASRKSTDMNTEAFF. The CDR3 DNA follows: TGTGCCAGCAGGAAATCGACGGACATGAACACTGAAGCTTTCTTT. J is TRBJ1-1 and V is TRBV6-5, with D maybe TRBD1 (5 bases). The CDR3 sequence is 15 residues long. CDR1 MNHEY and CDR2 SVGAGI come from the germline V gene. V lost 6 bases to trimming and J lost 0 bases, with 14 bases between them.

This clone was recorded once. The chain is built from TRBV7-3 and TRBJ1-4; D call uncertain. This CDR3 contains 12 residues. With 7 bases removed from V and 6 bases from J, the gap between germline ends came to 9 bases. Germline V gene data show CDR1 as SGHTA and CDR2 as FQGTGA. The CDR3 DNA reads TGTGCCAGCATCCACGGTGATGAAAAACTGTTTTTT. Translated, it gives CASIHGDEKLFF.

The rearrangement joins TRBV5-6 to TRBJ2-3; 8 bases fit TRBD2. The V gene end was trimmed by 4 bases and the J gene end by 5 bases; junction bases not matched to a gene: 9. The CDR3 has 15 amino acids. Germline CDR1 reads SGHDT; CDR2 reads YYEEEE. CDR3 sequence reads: CASSREAGVLDTQYF. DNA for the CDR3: TGTGCCAGCAGCCGGGAAGCGGGGGTGCTAGATACGCAGTATTTT. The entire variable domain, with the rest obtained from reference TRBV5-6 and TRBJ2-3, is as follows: DAGVTQSPTHLIKTRGQQVTLRCSPKSGHDTVSWYQQALGQGPQFIFQYYEEEERQRGNFPDRFSGHQFPNYSSELNVNALLLGDSALYLCASSREAGVLDTQYFGPGTRLTVL.

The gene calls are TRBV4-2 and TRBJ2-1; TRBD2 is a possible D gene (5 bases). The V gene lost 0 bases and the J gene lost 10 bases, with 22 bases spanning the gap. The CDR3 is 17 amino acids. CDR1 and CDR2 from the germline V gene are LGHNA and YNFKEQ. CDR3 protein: CASSQDSMGSGNSEQFF. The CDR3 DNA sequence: TGTGCCAGCAGCCAAGATTCTATGGGGTCGGGGAATTCGGAGCAGTTCTTC.

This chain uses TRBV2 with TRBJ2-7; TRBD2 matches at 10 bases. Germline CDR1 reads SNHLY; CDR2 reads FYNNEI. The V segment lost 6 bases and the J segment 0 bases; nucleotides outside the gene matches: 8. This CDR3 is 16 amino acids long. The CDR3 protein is CASSERLAGISYEQYF. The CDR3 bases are TGTGCCAGCAGCGAAAGACTAGCGGGTATCTCCTACGAGCAGTACTTC. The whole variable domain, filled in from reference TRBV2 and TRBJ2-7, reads EPEVTQTPSHQVTQMGQEVILRCVPISNHLYFYWYRQILGQKVEFLVSFYNNEISEKSEIFDDQFSVERPDGSNFTLKIRSTKLEDSAMYFCASSERLAGISYEQYFGPGTRLTVT.

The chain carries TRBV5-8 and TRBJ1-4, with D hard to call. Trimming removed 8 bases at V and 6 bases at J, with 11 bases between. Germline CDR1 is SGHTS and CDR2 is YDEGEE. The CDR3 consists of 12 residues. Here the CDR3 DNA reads TGTGCCAGTACGATAGAATATGAAAAACTGTTTTTT. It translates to CASTIEYEKLFF.